The T cell receptor (beta chain) described here comes from a study of siplizumab effects on memory and regulatory T cells. Study results and caveats: No functional test confirmed suppression by proliferating siplizumab-culture Tregs.

TCR templates numbering 90,000 to 100,000 were assayed per sample. The table came from immunoSEQ multiplex PCR; TCRdb's copy has only in-frame clones and leaves some out. Counted here are tens of thousands of clones, roughly 87% occurring once; the ten biggest clones make up 1.5% to 1.7%. This clone was counted only a few times. Its antigen is unknown. The specimen sequenced was Tregs sorted from blood. The clonotype was recovered from a human donor in good health.

The CDR3 reads CASRNGGSYGYTF. In DNA, the CDR3 is TGTGCCAGCCGCAACGGGGGCTCCTATGGCTACACCTTC. V is TRBV6-5 and J is TRBJ1-2; possible D gene TRBD1, 6 bases. The V and J ends lost 8 bases and 4 bases respectively, with 14 bases between them. CDR1 is MNHEY, CDR2 SVGAGI, per germline. The CDR3 loop spans 13 amino acids.